This T cell receptor beta chain was identified during a study of T-cell memory formation after mild COVID-19. Whole-study results and caveats: Pre-infection memory showed some responding clones, and this suggested that cross-reactive memory joined.

A few counts support this clonotype. Its antigen is unidentified. One junction end does not reproduce the germline sequence, and a read error may be involved. This CDR3 contains 13 residues. Germline assignment: CDR1 SEHNR and CDR2 FQNEAQ (reference sequence). TCRdb fed the 5' RACE reads into MiXCR, producing one record per CDR3 protein. This repertoire shows roughly 510,000 distinct CDR3 sequences, about 18% found once; its top ten account for around 7.8%. Source material: PBMCs or a T cell subset sorted from them (not recorded which). This clonotype was obtained from an adult woman who had mild COVID-19 (a few samples of this study predate the infection). Cell type and time point are not known. V usage is TRBV7-9 and J usage is TRBJ1-2, with no clear D. CDR3 protein: CASRLALTEGYTF. In DNA form, the CDR3 reads TGTGCCAGCAGGTTAGCCCTAACCGAGGGCTACACCTTC.